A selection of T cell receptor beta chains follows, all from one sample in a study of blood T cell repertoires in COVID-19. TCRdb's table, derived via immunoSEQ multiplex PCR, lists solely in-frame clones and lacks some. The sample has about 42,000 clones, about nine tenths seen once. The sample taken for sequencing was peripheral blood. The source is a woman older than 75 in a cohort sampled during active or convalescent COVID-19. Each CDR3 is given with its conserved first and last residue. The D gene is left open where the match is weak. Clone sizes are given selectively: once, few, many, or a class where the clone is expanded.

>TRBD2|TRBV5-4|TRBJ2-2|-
CASSAGLANTGELFF
TGTGCCAGCAGTGCGGGACTAGCAAACACCGGGGAGCTGTTTTTT
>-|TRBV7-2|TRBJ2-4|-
CASSLVGAGLAKNIQYF
TGTGCCAGCAGCTTAGTAGGTGCAGGGCTAGCCAAAAACATTCAGTACTTC
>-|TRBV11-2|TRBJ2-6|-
CASSLGQGAGANVLTF
TGTGCCAGCAGCTTAGGTCAGGGTGCCGGGGCCAACGTCCTGACTTTC
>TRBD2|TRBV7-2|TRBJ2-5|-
CASSDRAGGWETQYF
TGTGCCAGCAGCGATAGAGCGGGAGGATGGGAGACCCAGTACTTC
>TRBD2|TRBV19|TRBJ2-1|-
CASSTGTSGRDEQFF
TGTGCCAGTAGTACCGGGACTAGCGGCAGAGATGAGCAGTTCTTC
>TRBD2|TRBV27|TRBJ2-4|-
CASSPPGGEWGKNIQYF
TGTGCCAGCAGTCCCCCGGGAGGGGAGTGGGGCAAAAACATTCAGTACTTC
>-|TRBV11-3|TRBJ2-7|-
CASSPPLWAGEAYEQYF
TGTGCCAGCAGCCCTCCCCTCTGGGCGGGCGAAGCCTACGAGCAGTACTTC
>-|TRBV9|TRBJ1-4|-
CASSRWSGNEKLFF
TGTGCCAGCAGCCGCTGGAGCGGCAATGAAAAACTGTTTTTT
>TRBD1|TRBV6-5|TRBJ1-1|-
CASSWTQGPEAFF
TGTGCCAGCAGTTGGACACAGGGGCCTGAAGCTTTCTTT
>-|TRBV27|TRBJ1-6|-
CASSQNGLHF
TGTGCCAGCAGTCAAAACGGCCTCCACTTT
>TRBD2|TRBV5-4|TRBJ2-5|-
CASRRTSGGPQETQYF
TGTGCCAGCAGACGTACTAGCGGGGGCCCCCAAGAGACCCAGTACTTC
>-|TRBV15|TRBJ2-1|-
CATSRDLAGSSYNEQFF
TGTGCCACCAGCAGAGATCTCGCGGGTAGCTCCTACAATGAGCAGTTCTTC
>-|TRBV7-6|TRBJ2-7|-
CASSLEAGRFPSEQYF
TGTGCCAGCAGCTTAGAGGCGGGACGGTTTCCCTCCGAGCAGTACTTC
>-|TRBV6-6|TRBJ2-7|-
CASSYLQQGSEQYF
TGTGCCAGCAGTTACTTACAACAGGGTTCCGAGCAGTACTTC
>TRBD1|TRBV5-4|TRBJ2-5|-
CASSLVGQGGETQYF
TGTGCCAGCAGCTTGGTAGGACAGGGGGGTGAGACCCAGTACTTC
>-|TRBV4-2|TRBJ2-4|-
CASSQVVGLAKNIQYF
TGTGCCAGCAGCCAAGTTGTTGGACTAGCCAAAAACATTCAGTACTTC
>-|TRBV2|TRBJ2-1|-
CASSDLNEQFF
TGTGCCAGCAGTGATCTCAATGAGCAGTTCTTC
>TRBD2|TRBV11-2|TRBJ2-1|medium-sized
CASSSVSEGLPNEQFF
TGTGCCAGCAGCTCCGTTTCCGAGGGACTACCAAATGAGCAGTTCTTC
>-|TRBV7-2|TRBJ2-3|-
CTSGKISTDTQYF
TGTACTTCCGGGAAGATTAGCACAGATACGCAGTATTTT
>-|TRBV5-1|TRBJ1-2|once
CASSRRVSGSNYGYTF
TGCGCCAGCAGCCGCCGGGTTTCGGGTTCTAACTATGGCTACACCTTC
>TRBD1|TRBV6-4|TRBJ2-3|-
CASSRDSGTDTQYF
TGTGCCAGCAGTCGGGACAGCGGCACAGATACGCAGTATTTT
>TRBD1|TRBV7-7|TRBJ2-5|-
CASSLGARTGGGKETQYF
TGTGCTAGCAGCTTAGGCGCGAGGACAGGGGGCGGGAAGGAGACCCAGTACTTC
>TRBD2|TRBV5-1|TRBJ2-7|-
CASSLDTGTSQHGEQYF
TGCGCCAGCAGCTTGGATACTGGGACTAGCCAGCACGGCGAGCAGTACTTC
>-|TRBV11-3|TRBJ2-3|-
CASSTAGGGIPDTQYF
TGTGCCAGCAGCACCGCCGGCGGCGGGATACCAGATACGCAGTATTTT
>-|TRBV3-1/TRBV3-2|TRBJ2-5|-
CASSPYEETQYF
TGTGCCAGCAGCCCGTATGAAGAGACCCAGTACTTC
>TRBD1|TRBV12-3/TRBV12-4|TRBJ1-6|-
CATGQGLSPLHF
TGTGCCACAGGACAGGGGCTCTCACCCCTCCACTTT
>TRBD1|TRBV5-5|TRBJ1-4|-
CASSSDRGTTNEKLFF
TGTGCCAGCAGCTCCGACAGGGGGACAACTAATGAAAAACTGTTTTTT
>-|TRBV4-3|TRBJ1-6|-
CASSPQANSPLHF
TGCGCCAGCAGCCCCCAGGCAAATTCACCCCTCCACTTT
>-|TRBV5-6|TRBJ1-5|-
CASSLRGSSNQPQHF
TGTGCCAGCAGCTTACGAGGGTCGAGCAATCAGCCCCAGCATTTT
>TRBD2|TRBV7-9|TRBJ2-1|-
CASSLALAGGEEQFF
TGTGCCAGCAGCTTAGCACTAGCGGGGGGAGAGGAGCAGTTCTTC
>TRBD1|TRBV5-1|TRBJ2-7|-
CASSKSGTGGAEQYF
TGCGCCAGCAGCAAATCCGGGACAGGGGGCGCCGAGCAGTACTTC
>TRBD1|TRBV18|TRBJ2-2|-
CASSQAGQGSTGELFF
TGTGCCAGCTCACAGGCGGGACAGGGGAGCACCGGGGAGCTGTTTTTT
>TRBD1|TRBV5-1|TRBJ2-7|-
CASSSLGQGNEQYF
TGCGCCAGCAGCTCCCTGGGACAGGGAAACGAGCAGTACTTC
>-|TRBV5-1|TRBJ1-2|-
CASSTDNHYGYTF
TGCGCCAGCAGCACGGACAATCACTATGGCTACACCTTC
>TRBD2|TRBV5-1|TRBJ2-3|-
CASSLGNSGSGTDTQYF
TGCGCCAGCAGCTTGGGGAATAGCGGGAGCGGCACAGATACGCAGTATTTT
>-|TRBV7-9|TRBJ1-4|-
CASSFGDSPNEKLFF
TGTGCCAGCAGCTTCGGTGACAGCCCTAATGAAAAACTGTTTTTT
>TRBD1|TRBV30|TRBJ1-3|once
CAWSARTGLSGNTIYF
TGTGCCTGGAGTGCCAGGACAGGTTTATCTGGAAACACCATATATTTT
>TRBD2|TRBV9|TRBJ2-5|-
CASSDLAGEETQYF
TGTGCCAGCAGCGACCTAGCGGGGGAAGAGACCCAGTACTTC
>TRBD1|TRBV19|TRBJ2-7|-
CASSVDRGPYEQYF
TGTGCCAGTAGTGTGGACAGGGGCCCCTACGAGCAGTACTTC
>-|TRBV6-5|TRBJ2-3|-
CASRVASTDTQYF
TGTGCCAGCAGGGTGGCAAGCACAGATACGCAGTATTTT
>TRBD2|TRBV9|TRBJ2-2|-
CASSVQGSGDTGELFF
TGTGCCAGCAGCGTCCAGGGTAGCGGGGACACCGGGGAGCTGTTTTTT
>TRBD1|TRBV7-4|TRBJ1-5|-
CASSLAGDRGFQPQHF
TGTGCCAGCAGCTTAGCGGGGGACAGGGGATTTCAGCCCCAGCATTTT
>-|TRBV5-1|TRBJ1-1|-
CASSAARARGEAFF
TGCGCCAGCAGCGCGGCCCGGGCTCGGGGTGAAGCTTTCTTT
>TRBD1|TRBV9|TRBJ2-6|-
CASSPRGQVNVLTF
TGTGCCAGCAGCCCAAGGGGACAGGTCAACGTCCTGACTTTC
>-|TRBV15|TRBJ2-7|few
CATSRDSLIYEQYF
TGTGCCACCAGCAGAGATAGTCTCATCTACGAGCAGTACTTC
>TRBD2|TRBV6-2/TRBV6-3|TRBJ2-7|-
CASSTTSGVTYEQYF
TGTGCCAGCAGTACGACTAGCGGGGTTACCTACGAGCAGTACTTC
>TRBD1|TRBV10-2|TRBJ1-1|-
CASSLTGGGVFTEAFF
TGCGCCAGCAGTCTTACAGGGGGAGGGGTCTTCACTGAAGCTTTCTTT
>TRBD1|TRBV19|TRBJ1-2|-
CASTRGGGDYGYTF
TGTGCCAGTACCCGTGGAGGGGGCGACTATGGCTACACCTTC
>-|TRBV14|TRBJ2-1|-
CASSQVGGIYNEQFF
TGTGCCAGCAGCCAAGTTGGGGGGATCTACAATGAGCAGTTCTTC
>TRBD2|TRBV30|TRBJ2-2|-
CAGGTSGNTGELFF
TGTGCCGGAGGGACTAGCGGGAACACCGGGGAGCTGTTTTTT
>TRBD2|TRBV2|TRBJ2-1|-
CASSEGGGTHNEQFF
TGTGCCAGCAGTGAAGGCGGGGGAACCCACAATGAGCAGTTCTTC
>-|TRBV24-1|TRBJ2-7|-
CATSGSSYEQYF
TGTGCCACCAGCGGGAGCTCCTACGAGCAGTACTTC
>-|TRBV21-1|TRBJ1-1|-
CASSKGETGEAFF
TGTGCCAGCAGCAAAGGTGAAACAGGTGAAGCTTTCTTT
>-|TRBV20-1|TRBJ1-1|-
CSATTGLEAFF
TGCAGTGCTACAACGGGACTGGAAGCTTTCTTT
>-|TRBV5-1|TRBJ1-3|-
CASSWRDGRSSGNTIYF
TGCGCCAGCAGCTGGAGGGACGGGCGCAGCTCTGGAAACACCATATATTTT
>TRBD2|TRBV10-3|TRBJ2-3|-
CAISLGRATDTQYF
TGTGCCATCAGTCTCGGGAGGGCCACAGATACGCAGTATTTT
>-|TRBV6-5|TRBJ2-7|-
CASSYSAGLEQYF
TGTGCCAGCAGTTACTCGGCGGGTCTGGAGCAGTACTTC